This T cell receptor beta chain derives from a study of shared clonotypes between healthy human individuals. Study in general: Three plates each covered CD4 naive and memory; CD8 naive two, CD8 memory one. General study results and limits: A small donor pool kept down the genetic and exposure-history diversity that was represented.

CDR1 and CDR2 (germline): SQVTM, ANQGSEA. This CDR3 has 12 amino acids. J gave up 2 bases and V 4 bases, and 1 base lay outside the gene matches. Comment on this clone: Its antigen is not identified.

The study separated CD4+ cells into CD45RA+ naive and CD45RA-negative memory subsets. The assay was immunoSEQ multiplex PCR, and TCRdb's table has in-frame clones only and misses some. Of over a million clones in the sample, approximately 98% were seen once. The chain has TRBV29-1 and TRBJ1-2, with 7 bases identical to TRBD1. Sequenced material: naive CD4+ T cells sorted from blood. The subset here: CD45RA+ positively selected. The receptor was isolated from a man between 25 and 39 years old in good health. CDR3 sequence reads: CSVGDRNYGYTF. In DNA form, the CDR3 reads TGCAGCGTTGGGGACAGAAACTATGGCTACACCTTC.